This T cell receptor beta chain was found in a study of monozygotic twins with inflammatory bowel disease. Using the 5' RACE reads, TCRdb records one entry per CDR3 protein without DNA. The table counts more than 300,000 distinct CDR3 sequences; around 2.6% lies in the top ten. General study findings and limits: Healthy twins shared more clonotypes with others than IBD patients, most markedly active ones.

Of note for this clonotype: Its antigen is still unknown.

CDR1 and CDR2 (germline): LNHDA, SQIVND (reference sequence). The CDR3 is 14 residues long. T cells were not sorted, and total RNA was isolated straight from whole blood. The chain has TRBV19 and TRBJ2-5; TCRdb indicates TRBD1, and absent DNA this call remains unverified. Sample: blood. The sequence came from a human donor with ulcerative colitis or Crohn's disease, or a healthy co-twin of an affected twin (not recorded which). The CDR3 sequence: CASGIADNQETQYF.